This T cell receptor (beta chain) comes out of a study of T cell clonality in common variable immunodeficiency. Study-wide results and caveats: In common variable immunodeficiency, TCR beta chains reportedly carried fewer deletions and N-nucleotide insertions.

Clones were read by immunoSEQ multiplex PCR, and TCRdb kept only the in-frame ones, dropping some. This repertoire holds 25,000 to 35,000 clones, and none appear only once. To note about this clone: Its matching antigen is unknown.

Sample: peripheral blood mononuclear cells. This sequence was found in a human donor with common variable immunodeficiency.

The CDR3 spells CASSPGSGGKSYNEQFF. CDR3 bases read: TGTGCCAGCTCACCGGGTAGCGGGGGAAAGTCCTACAATGAG. The chain is built from TRBV18 and TRBJ2-1; TRBD2 matches 9 bases. The sequenced fragment ends 3 residues before the CDR3 boundary, so the rest is inferred from the germline J gene. The CDR3 has 17 amino acids. Germline values: CDR1 KGHSH, CDR2 LQKENI. V gave up 3 bases and J gave up 1 base; unmatched junction bases: 7.